The entry below gives a single TCR beta chain sequence along with its context. Antigen: not known. This sample is drawn from a study of cytomegalovirus exposure and HLA in healthy donors. Study-wide background: Early released data had around 89 million unique TCRs, all coming from HLA-typed donors. Study-level findings and limits: It was only CMV serostatus that was available as immune exposure information. A later analysis linked a missense DCLRE1C variant to TCR beta V- and J-gene trimming.

The CDR3 runs 13 residues. Trimming took off 5 bases at V and 0 bases at J, with 10 bases between the two ends. Germline CDR1 reads GTSNPN; CDR2 reads SVGIG (reference sequence). Vbeta (60) and Jbeta (13) primers were used in the PCR. Assay: immunoSEQ multiplex PCR; the TCRdb copy retains only in-frame clones and omits some. The sample comprises about 150,000 clones, 75% to 90% of which are singletons, and around 1.3% rests with the top ten. The gene calls are TRBV30 and TRBJ1-1; weak D call: TRBD1 (5 bases). The sample taken for sequencing was PBMCs. The TCR comes from a boy aged 2 to 9 in good health and CMV-seronegative. The CDR3 protein is CAWVDSMNTEAFF. The CDR3 DNA reads as TGTGCCTGGGTCGACAGTATGAACACTGAAGCTTTCTTT.